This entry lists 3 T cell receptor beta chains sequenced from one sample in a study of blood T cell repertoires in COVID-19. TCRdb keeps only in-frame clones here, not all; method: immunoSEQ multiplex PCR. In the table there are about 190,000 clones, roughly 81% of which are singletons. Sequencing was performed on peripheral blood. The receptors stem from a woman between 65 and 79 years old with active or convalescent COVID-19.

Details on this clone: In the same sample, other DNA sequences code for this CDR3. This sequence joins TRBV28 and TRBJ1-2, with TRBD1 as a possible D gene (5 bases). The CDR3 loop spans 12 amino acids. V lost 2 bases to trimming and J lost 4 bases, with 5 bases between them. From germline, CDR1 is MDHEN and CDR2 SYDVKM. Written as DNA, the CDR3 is TGTGCCAGCAGTTTAGACAGCTATGGCTACACCTTC. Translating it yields CASSLDSYGYTF.

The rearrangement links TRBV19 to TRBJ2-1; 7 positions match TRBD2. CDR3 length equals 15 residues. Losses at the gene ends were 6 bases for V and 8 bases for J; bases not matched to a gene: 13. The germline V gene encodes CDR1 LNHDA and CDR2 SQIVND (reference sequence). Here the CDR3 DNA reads TGTGCCAGTAGCCGGACTAGTTCCCCTGTTGATGAGCAGTTCTTC. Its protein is CASSRTSSPVDEQFF.

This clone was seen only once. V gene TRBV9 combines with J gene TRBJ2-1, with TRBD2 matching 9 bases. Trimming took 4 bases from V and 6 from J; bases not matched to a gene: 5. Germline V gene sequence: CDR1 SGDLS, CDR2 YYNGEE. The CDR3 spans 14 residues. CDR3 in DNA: TGTGCCAGCAGCCTAATAGCGGGAGTCAATGAGCAGTTCTTC. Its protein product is CASSLIAGVNEQFF.